This entry features one T cell receptor beta chain sequence. The antigen remains unidentified. This record belongs to a study of CXCR3-negative and CXCR3-positive naive CD8 T cells. For the study at large: Sequencing brought in 150 million or so TRB reads altogether, and each library got about 1.5 +/- 0.3 million. Study results and limitations: Comparison of naive cells showed more hydrophobic TRB CDR3s in CXCR3-positive than in CXCR3-negative naive cells. Naive subsets did not differ in surface CD5, and the authors estimated TCR strength using properties of the TRB CDR3. Both naive subsets had comparably high diversity; memory CD8+ cells much lower.

Germline loops: CDR1 MNHEY, CDR2 SMNVEV (reference sequence). This CDR3 contains 14 residues. Libraries of TRB cDNA were made by 5' RACE and carried UMIs. Reanalyzing the 5' RACE reads, TCRdb keeps one entry per CDR3 protein, without DNA. The table lists tens of thousands of distinct CDR3 sequences. The receptor was isolated from a human donor in good health. Some clones in this sample may be carry-over from other donors' samples. Sequenced: naive CXCR3+ CD8+ T cells from blood. Subset described: CD45RO-CCR7+CD27+CD95- naive CD8+ T cells expressing CXCR3 (TNR3+). This rearrangement joins TRBV27 to TRBJ2-7. CDR3: CASSPQPDGYEQYF.